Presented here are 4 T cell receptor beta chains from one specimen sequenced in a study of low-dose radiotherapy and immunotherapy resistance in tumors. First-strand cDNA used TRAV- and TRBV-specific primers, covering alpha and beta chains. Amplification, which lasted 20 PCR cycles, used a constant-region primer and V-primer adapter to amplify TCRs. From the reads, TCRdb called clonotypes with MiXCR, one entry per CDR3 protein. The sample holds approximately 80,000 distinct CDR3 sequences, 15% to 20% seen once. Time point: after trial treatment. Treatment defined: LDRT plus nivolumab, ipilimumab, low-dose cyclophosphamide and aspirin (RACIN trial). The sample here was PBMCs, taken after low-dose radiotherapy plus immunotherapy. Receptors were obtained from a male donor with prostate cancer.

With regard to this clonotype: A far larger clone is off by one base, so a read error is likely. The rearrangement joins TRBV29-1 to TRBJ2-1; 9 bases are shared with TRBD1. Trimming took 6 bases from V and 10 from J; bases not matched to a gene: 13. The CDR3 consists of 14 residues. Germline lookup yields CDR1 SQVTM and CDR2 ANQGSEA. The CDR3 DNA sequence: TGCAGCGTCCAAGGACAGGGGCGGCGCTACGAGCAGTTCTTC. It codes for CSVQGQGRRYEQFF.

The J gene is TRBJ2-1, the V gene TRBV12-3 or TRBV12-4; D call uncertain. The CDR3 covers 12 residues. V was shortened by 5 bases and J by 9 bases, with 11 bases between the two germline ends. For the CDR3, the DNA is TGTGCCAGCAGTGCCGTGGGTGGTGAGCAGTTCTTC. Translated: CASSAVGGEQFF.

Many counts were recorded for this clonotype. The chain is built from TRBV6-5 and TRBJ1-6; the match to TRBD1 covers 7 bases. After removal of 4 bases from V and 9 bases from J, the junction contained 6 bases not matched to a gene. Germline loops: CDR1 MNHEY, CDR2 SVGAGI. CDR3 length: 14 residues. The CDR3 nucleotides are TGTGCCAGCAGTTTCCCGGGACAGTCTTCACCCCTCCACTTT. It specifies CASSFPGQSSPLHF.

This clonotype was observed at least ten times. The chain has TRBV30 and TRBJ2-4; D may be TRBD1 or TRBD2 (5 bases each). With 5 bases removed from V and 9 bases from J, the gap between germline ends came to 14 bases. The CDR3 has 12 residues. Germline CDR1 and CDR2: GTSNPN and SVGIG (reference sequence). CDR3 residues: CAWGGSEPIQYF. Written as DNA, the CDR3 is TGTGCCTGGGGGGGTAGCGAGCCCATTCAGTACTTC.